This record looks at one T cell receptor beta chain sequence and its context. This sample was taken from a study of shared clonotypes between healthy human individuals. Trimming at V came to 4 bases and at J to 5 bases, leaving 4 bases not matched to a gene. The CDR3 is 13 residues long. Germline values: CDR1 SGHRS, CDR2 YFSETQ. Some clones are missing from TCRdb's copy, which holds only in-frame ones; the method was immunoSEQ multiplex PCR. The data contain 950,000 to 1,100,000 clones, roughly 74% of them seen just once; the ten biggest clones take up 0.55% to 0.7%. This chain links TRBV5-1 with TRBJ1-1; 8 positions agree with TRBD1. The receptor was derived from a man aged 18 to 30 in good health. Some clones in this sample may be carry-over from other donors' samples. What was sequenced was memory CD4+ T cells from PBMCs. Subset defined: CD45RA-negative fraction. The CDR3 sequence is CASSRTGMTEAFF. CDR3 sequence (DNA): TGCGCCAGCAGCCGGACAGGGATGACTGAAGCTTTCTTT.